This T cell receptor beta chain was captured in a study of PD-1 blockade in classical Hodgkin lymphoma. Broader study findings: Patients starting nivolumab under 1 year after ASCT were excluded.

For this clone: Its antigen is as yet unknown.

Clones were read by immunoSEQ multiplex PCR, and TCRdb kept only the in-frame ones, dropping some. The sample records almost 95,000 clones, about 83% being singletons. Time point noted: cycle 4 day 1 (C4D1), after more than five weeks of nivolumab. Autologous stem cell transplantation was followed by relapse in every patient, and brentuximab vedotin exposure varied. Germline CDR1 is KGHSH and CDR2 is LQKENI. Trimming cost V 3 bases and J 5 bases, with 10 bases left between them. The CDR3 is made up of 13 amino acids. The rearrangement uses TRBV18 and TRBJ2-5, with no clear D. The source of this sequence is a human donor with classical Hodgkin lymphoma. The specimen was peripheral blood mononuclear cells (PBMCs), collected before the fourth cycle of nivolumab. CDR3 in amino acids: CASSPGRLETQYF. In DNA form, the CDR3 reads TGTGCCAGCTCACCGGGTAGATTGGAGACCCAGTACTTC.